This T cell receptor beta chain was recovered during a study of beta chain features in type 1 diabetes. Turning to the study itself: There were 107,917,701 sorted cells examined across all samples. Study observations and caveats: Shorter TCRB CDR3s, moderately but significantly so, were found in Type 1 diabetes patients in all four CD4+ subsets. A closer apparent resemblance between naive, central memory and Treg TCRB repertoires was seen in patients than in healthy donors.

With respect to this clone: Its target is unknown.

On average, the one heparinised blood draw given by each donor was approximately 120 mL. CD4+ naive, central memory, regulatory and stem cell-like memory cells were sorted via CD45RO/CCR7/CD25/CD127/CD95/CD27. This CDR3 comprises 13 residues. Germline trimming cut 3 bases from V and 3 bases from J; bases unmatched to any gene: 2. The germline CDR1 and CDR2 sequences are PRHDT and FYEKMQ (reference sequence). Expressed TCRB transcripts were sequenced, since all the RNA that had been isolated was reverse transcribed. Libraries were prepared by immunoSEQ multiplex PCR; TCRdb keeps only in-frame clonotypes and omits some of them. This table holds 500,000 to 650,000 clones, approximately 13% found once.

The sequenced sample was naive CD4+ T cells from blood. This chain uses TRBV13 with TRBJ2-7; 7 nucleotides agree with TRBD1. The sequence came from a man younger than 45 with type 1 diabetes. The CDR3 bases are TGTGCCAGCAGCTTCAACAGGGGCTACGAGCAGTACTTC. Translating it yields CASSFNRGYEQYF.